This entry concerns a single T cell receptor (beta chain). This sample is drawn from a study of T-cell memory formation after mild COVID-19. Losses at the gene ends were 5 bases for V and 4 bases for J; bases not matched to a gene: 8. From germline, CDR1 is SEHNR and CDR2 FQNEAQ (reference sequence). The CDR3 is 15 residues long. With constant-segment primers, 5'RACE yielded cDNA libraries of TCR alpha and TCR beta that carried sample barcodes and UMIs. MiXCR, run by TCRdb on the 5' RACE reads, gives a single entry per CDR3 protein. The repertoire holds roughly 110,000 distinct CDR3 sequences, about an eighth seen once, with about 27% in the top ten.

This clonotype was sampled from an adult woman who had mild COVID-19 (a few samples of this study predate the infection). Cell type and time point are not known. The V and J genes are TRBV7-9 and TRBJ1-5, with 7 bases aligning to TRBD1. The specimen sequenced was PBMCs or a T cell subset sorted from them (not recorded which). CDR3 sequence reads: CASSGPTGPNQPQHF. In DNA, the CDR3 is TGTGCCAGCAGCGGACCGACAGGGCCGAATCAGCCCCAGCATTTT.